One sample yielded the 26 T cell receptor beta chains listed below, sequenced in a study of T cell changes during pregnancy in multiple sclerosis. Using immunoSEQ multiplex PCR, the repertoire was profiled, and TCRdb retains in-frame clones only, with some absent. Of 15,000 or so clones detected, about 91% appear once; the ten largest clones hold over 7%. The sample here was CD8+ T cells from peripheral blood mononuclear cells, taken in the second trimester of pregnancy. Receptors were obtained from a female donor in good health, enrolled as a control in a pregnancy study.

V usage is TRBV4-3 and J usage is TRBJ1-6; TRBD1 agrees at 8 bases. Germline lookup yields CDR1 LGHNA and CDR2 YSLEER. This CDR3 is 15 amino acids long. V was clipped by 3 bases and J by 9 bases; unmatched bases: 7. CDR3 in DNA: TGCGCCAGCAGCCAGGACAGGGCAGTGCGTTCACCCCTCCACTTT. It encodes CASSQDRAVRSPLHF.

The gene calls are TRBV19 and TRBJ2-7; TRBD1 agrees at 8 bases. The germline CDR1 and CDR2 sequences are LNHDA and SQIVND (reference sequence). This CDR3 contains 15 residues. Trimming at V came to 5 bases and at J to 2 bases, leaving 8 bases not matched to a gene. The CDR3 sequence is CASSVPGQATYEQYF. The CDR3 nucleotides read TGTGCCAGTAGTGTTCCGGGACAGGCGACCTACGAGCAGTACTTC.

The gene calls are TRBV5-8 and TRBJ1-1; 7 nucleotides align to TRBD1. Trimming removed 5 bases from V and 3 bases from J; junction bases left unmatched: 13. Per germline, CDR1 SGHTS and CDR2 YDEGEE. CDR3 length: 16 residues. The CDR3 DNA reads as TGTGCCAGCAGTTTCCCAGGGGGTTTAGTTGACACTGAAGCTTTCTTT. Protein sequence: CASSFPGGLVDTEAFF.

This clone has only one observation. The chain employs TRBV7-9 and TRBJ2-7; TRBD1 is a possible D gene (6 bases). Germline V gene data show CDR1 as SEHNR and CDR2 as FQNEAQ (reference sequence). The CDR3 loop spans 15 amino acids. V shed 5 bases and J shed 4 bases, with 18 bases lying between them. CDR3 nucleotides: TGTGCCAGCAGCGAAAGCACAGGGATCGCGTACGAGCAGTACTTC. Translating gives CASSESTGIAYEQYF. The variable domain in full, completed from reference TRBV7-9 and TRBJ2-7, reads DTGVSQNPRHKITKRGQNVTFRCDPISEHNRLYWYRQTLGQGPEFLTYFQNEAQLEKSRLLSDRFSAERPKGSFSTLEIQRTEQGDSAMYLCASSESTGIAYEQYFGPGTRLTVT.

The genes are TRBV28 and TRBJ1-2, with D possibly being TRBD1 (5 bases). The V end was cut by 6 bases, the J end by 8 bases, with 28 bases between. Germline V CDR1 and CDR2: MDHEN, SYDVKM. CDR3 length: 17 amino acids. The CDR3 DNA is TGTGCCAGCAGGCCCCGGGACTGGGACTTTGGGTGGGGAGGCTACACCTTC. Protein product: CASRPRDWDFGWGGYTF.

The chain joins TRBV5-1 to TRBJ1-4; D is unresolved. The V gene's germline CDR1 is SGHRS and CDR2 YFSETQ. The CDR3 consists of 14 residues. Trimming took off 6 bases at V and 7 bases at J, with 16 bases between the two ends. The CDR3 sequence is CASTFVTEAEKLFF. The CDR3 DNA reads as TGCGCCAGCACTTTTGTTACCGAGGCTGAAAAACTGTTTTTT.

The chain joins TRBV7-9 to TRBJ2-5; D call uncertain. The V gene's germline CDR1 is SEHNR and CDR2 FQNEAQ (reference sequence). This CDR3 has 13 residues. The V gene lost 1 base and the J gene lost 5 bases, with 8 bases spanning the gap. The CDR3 loop is CASSLGVGETQYF. DNA of the CDR3: TGTGCCAGCAGCTTAGGAGTGGGCGAGACCCAGTACTTC.

The chain carries TRBV30 and TRBJ2-3; a weak D match, TRBD2 (5 bases). V was shortened by 3 bases and J by 2 bases, with 18 bases between the two germline ends. The CDR3 is 16 residues long. Looked up from germline, CDR1 is GTSNPN and CDR2 is SVGIG (reference sequence). In nucleotides, the CDR3 is TGTGCCTGGAGACGGTTGGGTCCGGGATTCACAGATACGCAGTATTTT. Protein sequence: CAWRRLGPGFTDTQYF.

The V and J genes are TRBV29-1 and TRBJ2-7, with TRBD1 matching 11 bases. V was pared by 7 bases and J by 3 bases, with 5 bases of the junction left unmatched. The CDR3 covers 13 residues. Germline V gene data show CDR1 as SQVTM and CDR2 as ANQGSEA. CDR3 DNA sequence: TGCAGCGCCGCCGGGACAGGGGGCTACGAGCAGTACTTC. Its protein product is CSAAGTGGYEQYF.

The chain combines TRBV19 with TRBJ2-3, with D unclear. V was cut by 4 bases and J by 0 bases, with 8 bases left in between. CDR1 is LNHDA, CDR2 SQIVND, per germline (reference sequence). This CDR3 spans 14 amino acids. CDR3 sequence: CASSTLSSTDTQYF. CDR3 coding DNA: TGTGCCAGTAGTACGTTATCTAGCACAGATACGCAGTATTTT.

The J gene is TRBJ2-1, the V gene TRBV4-3, with 9 nucleotides matching TRBD1. The germline gives CDR1 LGHNA, CDR2 YSLEER. The CDR3 extends over 16 amino acids. V lost 1 base, J lost 3 bases, and 4 bases stayed unmatched. The DNA of the CDR3 is TGCGCCAGCAGCCAAGGGGGACAGGGAGACTACAATGAGCAGTTCTTC. Its protein is CASSQGGQGDYNEQFF.

This chain uses TRBV12-5 with TRBJ2-1, with TRBD2 matching over 11 bases. The V gene end was trimmed by 3 bases and the J gene end by 5 bases; junction bases not matched to a gene: 9. In germline, CDR1 is LGHNT, CDR2 FRNRAP. The CDR3 sequence is 17 residues long. The CDR3 spells CASGFLIAGGPHNEQFF. For the CDR3, the DNA is TGTGCTAGTGGTTTCCTCATAGCGGGGGGGCCGCACAATGAGCAGTTCTTC.

The chain couples TRBV10-1 to TRBJ1-5; 8 positions match TRBD1. Germline values: CDR1 WNHNN, CDR2 SYGVQD (reference sequence). The CDR3 runs to 15 residues. V was clipped by 2 bases and J by 6 bases; unmatched bases: 6. The CDR3 here is CASSEVTGVGQPQHF. For the CDR3, the DNA is TGCGCCAGCAGTGAGGTGACAGGGGTTGGTCAGCCCCAGCATTTT.

By share of the sample, this clone is medium-sized. The chain carries TRBV25-1 and TRBJ1-6; D gene unclear. This CDR3 region has 13 residues. The germline V and J ends were trimmed by 4 bases and 8 bases, with 9 bases remaining between them. Germline assignment: CDR1 MGHDK and CDR2 SYGVNS. DNA of the CDR3: TGTGCCAGCAGTGGGAGGCGGCATTCACCCCTCCACTTT. Its protein is CASSGRRHSPLHF.

V and J are TRBV11-2 and TRBJ1-2, with 7 bases aligning to TRBD1. CDR3 length: 15 residues. CDR1 and CDR2 from the germline V gene are SGHAT and FQNNGV. V was clipped by 5 bases and J by 6 bases; unmatched bases: 12. CDR3 nucleotide sequence: TGTGCCAGCAGCCATCCCGGGACAGCCACTAATGGCTACACCTTC. It translates to CASSHPGTATNGYTF.

This chain joins TRBV28 and TRBJ2-7; a possible D gene is TRBD1 (5 bases). The CDR3 has 15 amino acids. V dropped 3 bases and J dropped 2 bases, with 14 bases sitting between them. Per the germline V gene, CDR1 is MDHEN and CDR2 is SYDVKM. In nucleotides, the CDR3 is TGTGCCAGCAGTTTTGGACAACTCGAGGCCTACGAGCAGTACTTC. Translation gives CASSFGQLEAYEQYF.

The chain joins TRBV7-9 to TRBJ2-7; the match to TRBD2 covers 11 bases. Germline CDR1 reads SEHNR; CDR2 reads FQNEAQ (reference sequence). Losses at the gene ends were 3 bases for V and 5 bases for J; bases not matched to a gene: 9. This CDR3 is built from 16 residues. The CDR3 DNA is TGTGCCAGCAGCTTGACTCTCCCGGGACTAGCGGACGAGCAGTACTTC. Its protein is CASSLTLPGLADEQYF.

This clone turned up a few times. CDR3 region: CASSQRLADYNEQFF. CDR3 DNA: TGCGCCAGCAGCCAGCGACTAGCGGACTACAATGAGCAGTTCTTC. The chain combines TRBV4-3 with TRBJ2-1; 9 bases agree with TRBD2. CDR3 length: 15 amino acids. CDR1 is LGHNA, CDR2 YSLEER, per germline. The ends lost 3 bases at V and 3 bases at J; junction bases unmatched: 3.

The genes are TRBV7-6 and TRBJ2-3, with a possible D match to TRBD2 (5 bases). V lost 2 bases and J 2 bases, leaving 11 bases between the germline ends. Germline V gene lookup returns CDR1 SGHVS and CDR2 FNYEAQ. The CDR3 has 15 residues. CDR3 DNA: TGTGCCAGCAGCTTAATAATGAGGGCCACAGATACGCAGTATTTT. This codes for CASSLIMRATDTQYF.

The chain links TRBV12-2 to TRBJ1-1; TRBD1, the D gene given by the table, was not confirmed from the DNA. TRBV12-2 is classified as a pseudogene. This CDR3 has 15 residues. CDR3 nucleotides: TGTGCAAGTCGCTTAGGTGGCAGAATGAACACTGAAGCTTTCTTT. This translates into CASRLGGRMNTEAFF.

The rearrangement uses TRBV7-9 and TRBJ2-7; D is ambiguous. Per germline, CDR1 SEHNR and CDR2 FQNEAQ (reference sequence). The CDR3 sequence is 13 residues long. V lost 5 bases and J lost 2, with 10 bases in between. CDR3 residues: CASSADTAYEQYF. In DNA form, the CDR3 reads TGTGCCAGCAGCGCCGACACGGCCTACGAGCAGTACTTC.

The chain uses TRBV27 and TRBJ2-7; D ambiguous. Per the germline V gene, CDR1 is MNHEY and CDR2 is SMNVEV (reference sequence). This CDR3 has 13 residues. V lost 4 bases and J lost 6, with 13 bases in between. CDR3 region: CASSSEELREQYF. CDR3 coding DNA: TGTGCCAGCAGTTCTGAAGAGCTTCGCGAGCAGTACTTC.

This chain connects TRBV5-6 to TRBJ1-2; D unclear. V shed 3 bases and J shed 10 bases, with 13 bases lying between them. Germline-derived CDR1 and CDR2 are SGHDT and YYEEEE. The CDR3 extends over 12 amino acids. This CDR3 reads CASSSGPIYYTF. The CDR3 DNA reads TGTGCCAGCAGCTCTGGGCCCATCTACTACACCTTC.

The chain joins TRBV2 to TRBJ2-7; 10 nucleotides agree with TRBD2. In germline, CDR1 is SNHLY, CDR2 FYNNEI. The V gene end was trimmed by 6 bases and the J gene end by 4 bases; junction bases not matched to a gene: 3. This CDR3 contains 13 residues. Written as DNA, the CDR3 is TGTGCCAGCAGCCTAGCGGGAGTATACGAGCAGTACTTC. Amino acid sequence: CASSLAGVYEQYF.

V is TRBV4-2 and J is TRBJ2-1; D possibly corresponds to TRBD2 (6 bases). The CDR3 runs 16 residues. Germline CDR1 reads LGHNA; CDR2 reads YNFKEQ. V was pared by 0 bases and J by 2 bases, with 11 bases between. CDR3 amino acids: CASSQEGPGAYNEQFF. CDR3 sequence (DNA): TGTGCCAGCAGCCAAGAGGGGCCGGGAGCCTACAATGAGCAGTTCTTC.

This sequence joins TRBV13 and TRBJ1-5; D may be TRBD1 (5 bases). V dropped 8 bases and J dropped 1 base, with 9 bases sitting between them. The germline CDR1 and CDR2 sequences are PRHDT and FYEKMQ (reference sequence). CDR3 length equals 13 residues. Here the CDR3 reads CASSQGSNQPQHF. The CDR3, as DNA: TGTGCCAGCTCCCAGGGAAGCAATCAGCCCCAGCATTTT.